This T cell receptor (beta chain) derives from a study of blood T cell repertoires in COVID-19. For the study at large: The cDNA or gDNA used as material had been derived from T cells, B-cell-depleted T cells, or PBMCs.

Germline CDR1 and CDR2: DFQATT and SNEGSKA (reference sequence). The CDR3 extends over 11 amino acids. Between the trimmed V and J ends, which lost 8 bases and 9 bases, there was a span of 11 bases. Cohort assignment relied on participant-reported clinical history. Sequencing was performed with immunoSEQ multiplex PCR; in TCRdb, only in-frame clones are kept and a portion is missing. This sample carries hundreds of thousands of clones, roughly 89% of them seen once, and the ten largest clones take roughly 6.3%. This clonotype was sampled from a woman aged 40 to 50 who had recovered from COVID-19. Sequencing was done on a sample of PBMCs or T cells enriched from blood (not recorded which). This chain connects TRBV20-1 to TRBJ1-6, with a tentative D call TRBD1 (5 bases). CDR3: CSTQGTSPLHF. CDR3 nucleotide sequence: TGCAGTACCCAGGGAACTTCACCCCTCCACTTT.